These 12 T cell receptor beta chains were all obtained from the same sample, sequenced in a study of OX40 agonist ivuxolimab in advanced cancers. Profiling relied on immunoSEQ multiplex PCR, and the TCRdb table lists in-frame clones only, not all of them. This table has around 50,000 clones, approximately 91% appearing once. The sequenced sample was CD4+ or CD8+ T cells sorted from blood, obtained in a trial of the OX40 agonist ivuxolimab. Receptors originate from an adult with an advanced solid tumor such as melanoma, head and neck, liver or kidney cancer.

The chain carries TRBV5-4 and TRBJ2-3; 13 positions agree with TRBD2. The CDR3 is 15 amino acids. CDR1 is SGHNT, CDR2 YYREEE, per germline (reference sequence). The V gene end was trimmed by 2 bases and the J gene end by 5 bases; junction bases not matched to a gene: 2. The CDR3 region is CASSFGLAGVDTQYF. The CDR3 nucleotides read TGTGCCAGCAGCTTTGGACTAGCGGGAGTAGATACGCAGTATTTT.

The sample holds a few counts of this clone. The CDR3 loop reads CASSLASYGYTF. CDR3 coding DNA: TGTGCCAGCAGCTTAGCGAGTTATGGCTACACCTTC. V usage is TRBV14 and J usage is TRBJ1-2; D remains unclear. With 5 bases removed from V and 5 bases from J, the gap between germline ends came to 9 bases. Germline loops: CDR1 SGHDN, CDR2 FVKESK. The length of the CDR3 is 12 residues.

The genes are TRBV28 and TRBJ2-2; the D gene is possibly TRBD1 (6 bases). The CDR3 extends over 15 amino acids. V was pared by 3 bases and J by 0 bases, with 8 bases between. Germline CDR1 MDHEN, CDR2 SYDVKM. This CDR3 is CASSFGGANTGELFF. In nucleotides, the CDR3 is TGTGCCAGCAGTTTTGGGGGCGCGAACACCGGGGAGCTGTTTTTT.

The rearrangement uses TRBV7-6 and TRBJ1-1, with 8 nucleotides matching TRBD1. CDR1 SGHVS and CDR2 FNYEAQ come from the germline V gene. This CDR3 contains 18 residues. The V gene end was trimmed by 2 bases and the J gene end by 4 bases; junction bases not matched to a gene: 15. The CDR3 DNA reads as TGTGCCAGCAGCTTAATTCCACCAGGGGGCTCATCGGGCACTGAAGCTTTCTTT. Translated, it gives CASSLIPPGGSSGTEAFF.

The chain employs TRBV21-1 and TRBJ1-5; TRBD1 reflects the table's D call only, with no check against the DNA. TRBV21-1 is flagged as a pseudogene. The CDR3 is 17 residues long. Here the CDR3 reads CASSKAQRGQGNQPQHF. CDR3 DNA sequence: TGTGCCAGCAGCAAAGCGCAGAGGGGACAGGGGAATCAGCCCCAGCATTTT.

Concerning this clone itself: An end of the junction does not agree with germline; a read error may underlie this. The chain joins TRBV30 to TRBJ1-1; D remains unclear. CDR3 length: 12 amino acids. Germline CDR1 is GTSNPN and CDR2 is SVGIG (reference sequence). This CDR3 reads CALSNWNTEAFF. The CDR3 coding sequence is TGTGCCTTGAGTAATTGGAACACTGAAGCTTTCTTT. The whole variable domain, filled in from reference TRBV30 and TRBJ1-1, reads SQTIHQWPATLVQPVGSPLSLECTVEGTSNPNLYWYRQAAGRGLQLLFYSVGIGQISSEVPQNLSASRPQDRQFILSSKKLLLSDSGFYLCALSNWNTEAFFGQGTRLTVV.

The chain carries TRBV28 and TRBJ1-2; 11 bases line up with TRBD1. V was clipped by 4 bases and J by 2 bases; unmatched bases: 3. The CDR3 covers 15 residues. The germline CDR1 and CDR2 sequences are MDHEN and SYDVKM. The CDR3 loop reads CASSSGQGANYGYTF. CDR3 in DNA: TGTGCCAGCAGTTCAGGACAGGGGGCGAACTATGGCTACACCTTC.

The genes are TRBV4-1 and TRBJ2-2; D gene ambiguous. This CDR3 spans 16 amino acids. The V gene lost 1 base and the J gene lost 0 bases, with 9 bases spanning the gap. Germline CDR1 is MGHRA and CDR2 is YSYEKL. Here the CDR3 DNA reads TGCGCCAGCAGCCAAGCGACGTTACCGAACACCGGGGAGCTGTTTTTT. This gives the protein CASSQATLPNTGELFF.

This clone is deemed medium-sized. Here the CDR3 reads CASSIEQGNGYTF. The CDR3 DNA reads TGTGCCAGTAGTATAGAACAGGGAAATGGCTACACCTTC. The rearrangement joins TRBV19 to TRBJ1-2, with D maybe TRBD1 (6 bases). Deletions cut 0 bases from V and 6 bases from J, with 8 bases between. The CDR3 covers 13 residues. CDR1 is LNHDA and CDR2 is SQIVND in the germline V gene (reference sequence).

The chain couples TRBV11-3 to TRBJ2-2; 8 nucleotides line up with TRBD1. Germline assignment: CDR1 SGHNT and CDR2 YENEEA. The CDR3 is 15 residues long. V was pared by 5 bases and J by 6 bases, with 8 bases of the junction left unmatched. The CDR3 region is CASSIGQGIPGELFF. CDR3 sequence (DNA): TGTGCCAGCAGCATAGGACAGGGCATCCCCGGGGAGCTGTTTTTT. The variable domain in full, completed from reference TRBV11-3 and TRBJ2-2, reads EAGVVQSPRYKIIEKKQPVAFWCNPISGHNTLYWYLQNLGQGPELLIRYENEEAVDDSQLPKDRFSAERLKGVDSTLKIQPAELGDSAVYLCASSIGQGIPGELFFGEGSRLTVL.

The chain carries TRBV19 and TRBJ1-3, with 7 nucleotides matching TRBD1. J gave up 2 bases and V 8 bases, and 9 bases lay outside the gene matches. Germline V gives CDR1 LNHDA, CDR2 SQIVND (reference sequence). This CDR3 has 15 amino acids. CDR3 sequence (DNA): TGTGCCAGTGGTTCACAGGGGATGACTGGAAACACCATATATTTT. It specifies CASGSQGMTGNTIYF.

The chain uses TRBV5-4 and TRBJ2-3; TRBD1 is a possible D gene (6 bases). In germline, CDR1 is SGHNT, CDR2 YYREEE (reference sequence). V was clipped by 4 bases and J by 1 base, with 13 bases between them. The CDR3 is made up of 15 amino acids. CDR3 DNA sequence: TGTGCCAGCAGCCGTGGGGGCCCTGGCACAGATACGCAGTATTTT. Encoded protein: CASSRGGPGTDTQYF.